Within the sample, the clone carrying this T cell receptor beta chain is medium-sized. This sample stems from a study of early T cells in non-severe SARS-CoV-2 infection. About the study: The sequenced material was bulk RNA from unsorted whole blood, and its chains were unpaired.

V was trimmed by 3 bases and J by 6 bases, leaving 15 bases between them. Germline V gene lookup returns CDR1 DFQATT and CDR2 SNEGSKA (reference sequence). The length of the CDR3 is 13 residues. Each CDR3 protein gets one entry after TCRdb re-called the 5' RACE reads with MiXCR. This sample has around 61,000 distinct CDR3 sequences, with roughly a tenth found just once. Material for sequencing was whole blood. This receptor was obtained from an adult who was a healthcare worker with PCR-confirmed SARS-CoV-2 infection or an uninfected control (not recorded which). V is TRBV20-1 and J is TRBJ2-7; no definite D call. The CDR3 loop is CSASVFSSPEQYF. The CDR3 DNA reads as TGCAGTGCTAGCGTGTTCTCATCTCCCGAGCAGTACTTC.